The rows below give T cell receptor beta chains drawn from one sample of a study of siplizumab effects on memory and regulatory T cells. The repertoire was sequenced with immunoSEQ multiplex PCR; TCRdb's copy has only in-frame clones and lacks some. The sample holds about 48,000 clones, about 90% seen once. Sequenced input: naive CD8+ T cells sorted from blood. These receptors were collected from a human donor in good health. Each CDR3 is given without its conserved first and last residue. D genes are given only for firm matches. Size is stated for part of the rows, as once, few or many counts, or as a class when the clone is expanded.

size: .
V: TRBV9
J: TRBJ2-7
D: .
CDR3: ASSSRQPPYEQY

size: .
V: TRBV4-1
J: TRBJ2-5
D: TRBD2
CDR3: ASGLTSRRAETQY

size: .
V: TRBV7-7
J: TRBJ2-5
D: TRBD2
CDR3: ASSKPGTSGFPETQY

size: .
V: TRBV19
J: TRBJ2-1
D: TRBD1
CDR3: ASSIGTGLYEQF

size: .
V: TRBV5-4
J: TRBJ2-1
D: TRBD2
CDR3: ASSPGLAPHEQF

size: .
V: TRBV4-1
J: TRBJ2-2
D: TRBD1
CDR3: ASSDGTGGTGELF

size: once
V: TRBV5-1
J: TRBJ2-3
D: TRBD1
CDR3: ASSLGQGVDTQY

size: .
V: TRBV4-1
J: TRBJ1-5
D: .
CDR3: ASSQEGSNQPQH

size: .
V: TRBV7-9
J: TRBJ1-1
D: .
CDR3: ASSATGDGYTEAF

size: .
V: TRBV5-4
J: TRBJ1-4
D: .
CDR3: ASSSPGGSNEKLF

size: .
V: TRBV19
J: TRBJ2-7
D: .
CDR3: ASSTGRGAYEQY

size: once
V: TRBV5-6
J: TRBJ2-5
D: TRBD2
CDR3: ASSLVVLAGDAWGETQY

size: .
V: TRBV10-2
J: TRBJ2-3
D: .
CDR3: ASSDGLAPDTQY

size: .
V: TRBV4-1
J: TRBJ2-3
D: TRBD2
CDR3: ASSLTPPSGVADTQY

size: .
V: TRBV5-4
J: TRBJ2-7
D: .
CDR3: ASSATGDEQY

size: .
V: TRBV7-9
J: TRBJ2-3
D: TRBD2
CDR3: ASSPLAGGTDTQY